This T cell receptor (beta chain) was sequenced in a study of Ad26.COV2.S vaccination and SARS-CoV-2 variants. The overall study: Into the muscle, Ad26.COV2.S was dosed once or twice, 56 days apart.

The data were produced by immunoSEQ multiplex PCR, yet TCRdb's version contains in-frame clones alone and is incomplete. The repertoire holds about 390,000 clones, with roughly nine tenths as singletons. This clone was seen only once. Noted treatment: roughly 18 received Ad26.COV2.S at low or high dose, single or two shots; several received placebo; per-sample allocation not given. Samples were taken on day 63 after the first vaccine or placebo injection. Germline V CDR1 and CDR2: PRHDT, FYEKMQ (reference sequence). V was cut by 3 bases and J by 3 bases, with 9 bases left in between. This CDR3 is 14 amino acids long.

V usage is TRBV13 and J usage is TRBJ1-5; D possibly corresponds to TRBD1 (5 bases). The source of this sequence is a person aged 18-65 years who received the Ad26.COV2.S COVID-19 vaccine or a placebo. Source: peripheral blood, taken in a trial of Ad26.COV2.S vaccine versus placebo. The CDR3 DNA is TGTGCCAGCAGCTTCGCAGGGTACAATCAGCCCCAGCATTTT. It yields the protein CASSFAGYNQPQHF.